Below are 4 T cell receptor beta chains sequenced from a single sample in a study of blood T cell repertoires in COVID-19. Using immunoSEQ multiplex PCR, the repertoire was profiled, and TCRdb retains in-frame clones only, with some absent. The table lists about 44,000 clones, 90% to 95% of them singletons. Sequenced: peripheral blood. All receptors come from a man aged 50 to 59 with COVID-19, enrolled during active disease.

This clone was counted a few times. The rearrangement joins TRBV9 to TRBJ1-1; 12 nucleotides line up with TRBD1. In germline, CDR1 is SGDLS, CDR2 YYNGEE. The CDR3 is made up of 15 amino acids. V was clipped by 3 bases and J by 4 bases; unmatched bases: 4. The CDR3 DNA follows: TGTGCCAGCAGCGGAGGGACAGGGGGCCGCACTGAAGCTTTCTTT. Amino acid sequence: CASSGGTGGRTEAFF.

The chain is built from TRBV18 and TRBJ1-2, with 9 bases that match TRBD1. This CDR3 is 17 amino acids long. After removal of 2 bases from V and 8 bases from J, the junction contained 15 bases not matched to a gene. CDR1 is KGHSH, CDR2 LQKENI, per germline. The CDR3 coding sequence is TGTGCCAGCTCACCATCGGGACAGGGAATGGTTCCTTTAGGCTACACCTTC. Protein product: CASSPSGQGMVPLGYTF.

This sequence joins TRBV30 and TRBJ1-6, with 7 bases lining up with TRBD1. CDR3 length: 14 residues. The junction had 6 bases not matched to a gene; V was cut back by 1 base and J by 9 bases. CDR1 and CDR2 (germline): GTSNPN, SVGIG (reference sequence). The chain's CDR3 is CAWSAGQNSSPLHF. As DNA, the CDR3 is TGTGCCTGGAGTGCGGGACAGAACTCTTCACCCCTCCACTTT.

Here the CDR3 DNA reads TGCGCCAGCAGCCAAGAGGACCCCGCGGGGGATACGCAGTATTTT. Encoded protein: CASSQEDPAGDTQYF. The chain is built from TRBV4-1 and TRBJ2-3, with D maybe TRBD2 (6 bases). Germline V gives CDR1 MGHRA, CDR2 YSYEKL. The CDR3 runs to 15 residues. V was pared by 0 bases and J by 6 bases, with 13 bases between.